Sequencing of this T cell receptor beta chain was carried out in a study of shared clonotypes between healthy human individuals. Some clones are missing from TCRdb's copy, which holds only in-frame ones; the method was immunoSEQ multiplex PCR. Found here are about 490,000 clones, 70% to 80% of them singletons; the top ten hold about an eighth. The TCR sequence derives from a woman in her forties in good health. Some clones in this sample may be carry-over from other donors' samples. The material sequenced was PBMCs.

The CDR3 region has the DNA TGCGCCAGCAGCCAAGAAGCACTAGCGGGAGGTGAGCAGTTCTTC. Encoded protein: CASSQEALAGGEQFF. The J gene is TRBJ2-1, the V gene TRBV4-1; 12 nucleotides match TRBD2. Germline lookup yields CDR1 MGHRA and CDR2 YSYEKL. V lost 0 bases, J lost 9 bases, and 3 bases stayed unmatched. This CDR3 spans 15 amino acids.